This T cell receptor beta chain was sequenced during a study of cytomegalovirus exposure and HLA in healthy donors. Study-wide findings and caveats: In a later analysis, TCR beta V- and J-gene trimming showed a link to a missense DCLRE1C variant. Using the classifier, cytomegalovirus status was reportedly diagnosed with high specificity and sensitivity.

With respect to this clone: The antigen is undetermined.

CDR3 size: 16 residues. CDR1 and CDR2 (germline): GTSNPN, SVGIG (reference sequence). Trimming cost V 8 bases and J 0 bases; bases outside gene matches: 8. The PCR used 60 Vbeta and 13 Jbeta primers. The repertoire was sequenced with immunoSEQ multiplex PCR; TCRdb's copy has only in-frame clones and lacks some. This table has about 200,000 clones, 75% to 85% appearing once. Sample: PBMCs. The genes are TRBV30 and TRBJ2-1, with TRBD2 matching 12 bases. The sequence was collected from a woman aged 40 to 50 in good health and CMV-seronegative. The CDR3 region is CARASGRASSYNEQFF. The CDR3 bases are TGTGCCAGGGCTAGCGGGAGGGCGAGCTCCTACAATGAGCAGTTCTTC. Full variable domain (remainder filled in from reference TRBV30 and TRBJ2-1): SQTIHQWPATLVQPVGSPLSLECTVEGTSNPNLYWYRQAAGRGLQLLFYSVGIGQISSEVPQNLSASRPQDRQFILSSKKLLLSDSGFYLCARASGRASSYNEQFFGPGTRLTVL.